This TCR beta chain comes out of a study of cytotoxic CD8 clonotypes in ibrutinib-treated CLL. Findings and caveats of the study: Baseline clonality exceeded age-matched healthy donors and tracked circulating CD8+ T-cell counts.

Per the germline V gene, CDR1 is SGHDT and CDR2 is YYEEEE. V lost 4 bases and J lost 5; bases outside the gene matches: 2. The CDR3 length is 13 residues. Note on this clone: Its antigen is not identified.

Produced via immunoSEQ multiplex PCR; TCRdb's table is partial and in-frame only. The sample contains about 49,000 clones, more than 45% of which appear only once. V gene TRBV5-6 combines with J gene TRBJ1-2, with 10 bases lining up with TRBD1. This TCR was sampled from a human donor with chronic lymphocytic leukemia. The source was PBMCs, collected after 12 months of ibrutinib treatment. CDR3 loop: CASSKDRGYGYTF. DNA for the CDR3: TGTGCCAGCAGCAAGGACAGGGGGTATGGCTACACCTTC.